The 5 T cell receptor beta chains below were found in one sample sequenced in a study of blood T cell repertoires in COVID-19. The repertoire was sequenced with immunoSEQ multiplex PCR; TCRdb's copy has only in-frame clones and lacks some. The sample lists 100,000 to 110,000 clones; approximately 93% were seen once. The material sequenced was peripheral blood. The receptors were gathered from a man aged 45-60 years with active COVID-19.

DNA for the CDR3: TGTGCCAGCAGTTCACAGGGGGCCAATGAGCAGTTCTTC. This encodes CASSSQGANEQFF. The gene calls are TRBV6-6 and TRBJ2-1, with TRBD1 matching 9 bases. This CDR3 spans 13 amino acids. Germline V CDR1 and CDR2: MNHNY, SVGAGI (reference sequence). V shed 4 bases and J 6 bases; nucleotides not matched to a gene: 1.

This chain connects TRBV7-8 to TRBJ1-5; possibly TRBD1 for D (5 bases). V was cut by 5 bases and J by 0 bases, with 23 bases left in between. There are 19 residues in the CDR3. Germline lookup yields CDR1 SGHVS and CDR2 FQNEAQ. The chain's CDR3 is CASSPVLSQVRNSNQPQHF. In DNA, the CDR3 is TGTGCCAGCAGCCCTGTACTGTCACAGGTTCGGAATAGCAATCAGCCCCAGCATTTT.

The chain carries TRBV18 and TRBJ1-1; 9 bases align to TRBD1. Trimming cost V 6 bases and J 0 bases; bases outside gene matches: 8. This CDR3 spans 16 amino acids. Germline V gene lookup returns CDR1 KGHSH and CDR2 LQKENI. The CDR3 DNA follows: TGTGCCAGCTCGGAACAGGGGGCAGGGATGAACACTGAAGCTTTCTTT. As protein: CASSEQGAGMNTEAFF.

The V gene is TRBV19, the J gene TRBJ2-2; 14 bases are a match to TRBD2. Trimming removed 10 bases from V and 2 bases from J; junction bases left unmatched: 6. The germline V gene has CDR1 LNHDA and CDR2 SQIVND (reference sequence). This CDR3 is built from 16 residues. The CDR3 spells CATRTSGRKNTGELFF. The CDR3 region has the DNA TGTGCCACTCGGACTAGCGGGAGGAAAAACACCGGGGAGCTGTTTTTT.

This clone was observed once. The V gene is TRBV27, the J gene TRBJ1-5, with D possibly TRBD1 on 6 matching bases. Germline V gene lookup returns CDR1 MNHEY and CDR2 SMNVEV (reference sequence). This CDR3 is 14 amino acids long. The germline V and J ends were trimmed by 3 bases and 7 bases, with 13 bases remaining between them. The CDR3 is CASSLRQGSQPQHF. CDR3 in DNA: TGTGCCAGCAGTTTGAGGCAGGGGAGCCAGCCCCAGCATTTT.